These T cell receptor beta chains were read from a single sample in a study of blood T cells in healthy people across ages. Via MiXCR, TCRdb re-called the 5' RACE reads, giving one row per CDR3 protein. Among over a million distinct CDR3 sequences, under 45% were seen once, and the ten largest hold approximately 17%. Sequenced: blood. Receptor source: a woman aged 60-75 years in good health. The CDR3 runs from the conserved cysteine through the conserved F or W. Each record gives: D gene, V gene, J gene, clone size, CDR3 DNA, CDR3 protein. The D gene is left open where the match is weak. Clone size is shown for a subset of rows, as once, few, many or a class of expanded clone.

D gene: -
V gene: TRBV20-1
J gene: TRBJ2-7
clone size: -
CDR3 DNA: TGCAGTGTCGGCCAAATTTACGAGCAGTACTTC
CDR3 protein: CSVGQIYEQYF

D gene: TRBD1
V gene: TRBV25-1
J gene: TRBJ2-7
clone size: -
CDR3 DNA: TGTGCCAGCACCCATCTGGGGGGACAGGGTCTAGGCGAGCAGTACTTC
CDR3 protein: CASTHLGGQGLGEQYF

D gene: TRBD2
V gene: TRBV20-1
J gene: TRBJ2-5
clone size: few
CDR3 DNA: TGCAGTGCTCAGACTAGCGGGACGGAGACCCAGTACTTC
CDR3 protein: CSAQTSGTETQYF

D gene: -
V gene: TRBV3-1
J gene: TRBJ2-5
clone size: few
CDR3 DNA: TGTGCCAGCAGCCAAGGTGTAGGGGCTGGCCAAGAGACCCAGTACTTC
CDR3 protein: CASSQGVGAGQETQYF

D gene: TRBD2
V gene: TRBV11-2
J gene: TRBJ2-7
clone size: -
CDR3 DNA: TGTGCCAGCGGGGAGGGGCTCCTCTCCTACGAGCAGTACTTC
CDR3 protein: CASGEGLLSYEQYF

D gene: TRBD2
V gene: TRBV12-3/TRBV12-4
J gene: TRBJ2-1
clone size: few
CDR3 DNA: TGTGCCAGCAGTCCAGGGACTAGCGGACCCGGGGATGAGCAGTTCTTC
CDR3 protein: CASSPGTSGPGDEQFF

D gene: -
V gene: TRBV29-1
J gene: TRBJ2-7
clone size: -
CDR3 DNA: TGCAGCGTTGCGAAACAGGGGAGGCCCTACGAGCAGTACTTC
CDR3 protein: CSVAKQGRPYEQYF

D gene: -
V gene: TRBV29-1
J gene: TRBJ1-2
clone size: -
CDR3 DNA: TGCAGCGTTGAGGACAGATGGTATGGCTACACCTTC
CDR3 protein: CSVEDRWYGYTF

D gene: -
V gene: TRBV12-3/TRBV12-4
J gene: TRBJ2-2
clone size: once
CDR3 DNA: TGTGCCAGCAGAACTTCCTGGGGGCGATCGAACACCGGGGAGCTGTTTTTT
CDR3 protein: CASRTSWGRSNTGELFF

D gene: -
V gene: TRBV20-1
J gene: TRBJ1-5
clone size: -
CDR3 DNA: TGCAGTGCCCCGGCGACGGGGGGCTCAGTGGATCAGCCCCAGCATTTT
CDR3 protein: CSAPATGGSVDQPQHF

D gene: TRBD1
V gene: TRBV6-2/TRBV6-3
J gene: TRBJ1-5
clone size: -
CDR3 DNA: TGTGCCAGCAGTGCCTCAGTCCGGGACAGAAATCAGCCCCAGCATTTT
CDR3 protein: CASSASVRDRNQPQHF

D gene: TRBD2
V gene: TRBV20-1
J gene: TRBJ2-3
clone size: many
CDR3 DNA: TGCAGTGCTAGAGGGACTAGCGGGTTGTCTTATACGCAGTATTTT
CDR3 protein: CSARGTSGLSYTQYF

D gene: TRBD2
V gene: TRBV6-2/TRBV6-3
J gene: TRBJ2-5
clone size: many
CDR3 DNA: TGTGCCAGCAGTTACTCGGCTAGCGGGAGTTTAATAGAGACCCAGTACTTC
CDR3 protein: CASSYSASGSLIETQYF

D gene: -
V gene: TRBV7-3
J gene: TRBJ2-3
clone size: -
CDR3 DNA: TGTGCCAGCAGCTTAGGCCACGGAAATACGCAGTATTTT
CDR3 protein: CASSLGHGNTQYF

D gene: -
V gene: TRBV2
J gene: TRBJ1-2
clone size: many
CDR3 DNA: TGTGCCAGCAGGAAAGGGGACGTCGGCTATGGCTACACCTTC
CDR3 protein: CASRKGDVGYGYTF

D gene: -
V gene: TRBV3-1
J gene: TRBJ2-7
clone size: -
CDR3 DNA: TGTGCCAGCAGCCAACAATTTGGGTCCGCGACGGGGACCTACGAGCAGTACTTC
CDR3 protein: CASSQQFGSATGTYEQYF

D gene: TRBD1
V gene: TRBV3-1
J gene: TRBJ2-1
clone size: few
CDR3 DNA: TGTGCCAGCAGCGACCGGGACAGGGCCAATGAGCAGTTCTTC
CDR3 protein: CASSDRDRANEQFF

D gene: TRBD2
V gene: TRBV27
J gene: TRBJ2-7
clone size: -
CDR3 DNA: TGTGCCAGCAGTTTAAGCGGGAGATTAGGAATCCACGAGCAGTACTTC
CDR3 protein: CASSLSGRLGIHEQYF

D gene: -
V gene: TRBV15
J gene: TRBJ2-1
clone size: -
CDR3 DNA: TGTGCCACCAGCAGTAGGGGCCCTTCCAATGAGCAGTTCTTC
CDR3 protein: CATSSRGPSNEQFF

D gene: TRBD2
V gene: TRBV5-1
J gene: TRBJ2-1
clone size: few
CDR3 DNA: TGCGCCAGCAGCTCGACGGGAGGCCTCGACAATGAGCAGTTCTTC
CDR3 protein: CASSSTGGLDNEQFF

D gene: -
V gene: TRBV27
J gene: TRBJ1-4
clone size: once
CDR3 DNA: TGTGCCAGCAGTGATGGAACCAGGATGGACCAAAAACTGTTTTTT
CDR3 protein: CASSDGTRMDQKLFF

D gene: -
V gene: TRBV25-1
J gene: TRBJ2-5
clone size: many
CDR3 DNA: TGTGCCAGCAGCCTTGACTTACAAGAGACCCAGTACTTC
CDR3 protein: CASSLDLQETQYF

D gene: TRBD2
V gene: TRBV12-3/TRBV12-4
J gene: TRBJ2-3
clone size: -
CDR3 DNA: TGTGCCAGCAGGGCGGTTCCTAGCGGGAACCCGGGGGATACGCAGTATTTT
CDR3 protein: CASRAVPSGNPGDTQYF

D gene: -
V gene: TRBV27
J gene: TRBJ2-1
clone size: -
CDR3 DNA: TGTGCCAGCAGTTCCCCACCCAGGGACTCCTACAATGAGCAGTTCTTC
CDR3 protein: CASSSPPRDSYNEQFF

D gene: -
V gene: TRBV7-6
J gene: TRBJ1-2
clone size: -
CDR3 DNA: TGTGCCAGCAGCTACCGGGACTCCCCTAACTATGGCTACACCTTC
CDR3 protein: CASSYRDSPNYGYTF

D gene: TRBD1
V gene: TRBV28
J gene: TRBJ2-7
clone size: -
CDR3 DNA: TGTGCCAGCAGTTTTGAGGGGGCAAACGAGCAGTACTTC
CDR3 protein: CASSFEGANEQYF

D gene: -
V gene: TRBV4-1
J gene: TRBJ2-7
clone size: -
CDR3 DNA: TGCGCCAGCAGCCAAGACGGTAAGGTCTACGAGCAGTACTTC
CDR3 protein: CASSQDGKVYEQYF

D gene: TRBD2
V gene: TRBV20-1
J gene: TRBJ2-7
clone size: -
CDR3 DNA: TGCAGTGCTAGTGTGCTAGCGGGAGGCCACGAGCAGTACTTC
CDR3 protein: CSASVLAGGHEQYF

D gene: -
V gene: TRBV6-2/TRBV6-3
J gene: TRBJ2-7
clone size: many
CDR3 DNA: TGTGCCAGCAGTGTTACCAGCGGCCTCTCCTACGAGCAGTACTTC
CDR3 protein: CASSVTSGLSYEQYF

D gene: -
V gene: TRBV12-3/TRBV12-4
J gene: TRBJ2-7
clone size: few
CDR3 DNA: TGTGCCAGCTCTGCACCCGATCTGGGCGAGCAGTACTTC
CDR3 protein: CASSAPDLGEQYF

D gene: TRBD1
V gene: TRBV20-1
J gene: TRBJ2-7
clone size: -
CDR3 DNA: TGCAGTGCTAGAGCCGGGGACAGGGTAGTCTACGAGCAGTACTTC
CDR3 protein: CSARAGDRVVYEQYF

D gene: TRBD1
V gene: TRBV28
J gene: TRBJ2-1
clone size: -
CDR3 DNA: TGTGCCAGCAGTTCCCCGCAACAGGGGGTCAATGAGCAGTTCTTC
CDR3 protein: CASSSPQQGVNEQFF

D gene: TRBD2
V gene: TRBV20-1
J gene: TRBJ2-5
clone size: few
CDR3 DNA: TGCAGTGCCCCCTACCCTAGCGGGAGGGCTCTTGAGACCCAGTACTTC
CDR3 protein: CSAPYPSGRALETQYF

D gene: TRBD2
V gene: TRBV7-2
J gene: TRBJ2-3
clone size: few
CDR3 DNA: TGTGCCAGCAGCATCAGGGGTAGCGGGAGCCCAGATACGCAGTATTTT
CDR3 protein: CASSIRGSGSPDTQYF

D gene: TRBD2
V gene: TRBV3-1
J gene: TRBJ2-4
clone size: few
CDR3 DNA: TGTGCCAGCAGCCTTTTAGCGGGAGGGGGAGCCAAAAACATTCAGTACTTC
CDR3 protein: CASSLLAGGGAKNIQYF

D gene: -
V gene: TRBV5-1
J gene: TRBJ1-1
clone size: -
CDR3 DNA: TGCGCCAGCAGCTCGGGGGGGACACCGAACACTGAAGCTTTCTTT
CDR3 protein: CASSSGGTPNTEAFF

D gene: TRBD1
V gene: TRBV20-1
J gene: TRBJ1-5
clone size: -
CDR3 DNA: TGCAGTGCCCCATTGGACAGGGTTCCCTATAGCAATCAGCCCCAGCATTTT
CDR3 protein: CSAPLDRVPYSNQPQHF

D gene: -
V gene: TRBV28
J gene: TRBJ1-6
clone size: many
CDR3 DNA: TGTGCCAGCAGTCCGCTACGGACAGAGGTTAATTCACCCCTCCACTTT
CDR3 protein: CASSPLRTEVNSPLHF

D gene: TRBD2
V gene: TRBV6-2/TRBV6-3
J gene: TRBJ2-1
clone size: -
CDR3 DNA: TGTGCCAGCAGCACCGTAGGGAGGGTCATAAATGAGCAGTTCTTC
CDR3 protein: CASSTVGRVINEQFF

D gene: TRBD2
V gene: TRBV28
J gene: TRBJ2-1
clone size: few
CDR3 DNA: TGTGCCAGCAGTCCCAGCGGGGTGTTGAATGAGCAGTTCTTC
CDR3 protein: CASSPSGVLNEQFF

D gene: -
V gene: TRBV5-1
J gene: TRBJ1-1
clone size: few
CDR3 DNA: TGTGCCAGCAGTTTATGGGGGGAGAACACTGAAGCTTTCTTT
CDR3 protein: CASSLWGENTEAFF

D gene: -
V gene: TRBV27
J gene: TRBJ2-1
clone size: -
CDR3 DNA: TGTGCCAGCAGTTTCCGGGGGCCGACTAAGAATGAGCAGTTCTTC
CDR3 protein: CASSFRGPTKNEQFF

D gene: TRBD2
V gene: TRBV20-1
J gene: TRBJ2-5
clone size: many
CDR3 DNA: TGCAGTGCTAGAGGGTTGGAGGCTAGCGGGGAAGAGACCCAGTACTTC
CDR3 protein: CSARGLEASGEETQYF

D gene: TRBD2
V gene: TRBV27
J gene: TRBJ2-1
clone size: -
CDR3 DNA: TGTGCCAGCAGTTTAAATAGCGGGAGACACAATGAGCAGTTCTTC
CDR3 protein: CASSLNSGRHNEQFF

D gene: -
V gene: TRBV29-1
J gene: TRBJ2-3
clone size: -
CDR3 DNA: TGCAGCGTCGGCAGGTCAGATACGCAGTATTTT
CDR3 protein: CSVGRSDTQYF

D gene: -
V gene: TRBV7-8
J gene: TRBJ2-7
clone size: -
CDR3 DNA: TGTGCCAGCAGCAACAGTGGGGCTAACGGGAACCACTACGAGCAGTACTTC
CDR3 protein: CASSNSGANGNHYEQYF

D gene: -
V gene: TRBV27
J gene: TRBJ2-3
clone size: -
CDR3 DNA: TGTGCCAGCAGTTTAAAGTTAGCAGATACGCAGTATTTT
CDR3 protein: CASSLKLADTQYF

D gene: TRBD1
V gene: TRBV27
J gene: TRBJ1-2
clone size: few
CDR3 DNA: TGTGCCAGCAGCTGGGGGACAGGGGGTATCGGTGGCTACACCTTC
CDR3 protein: CASSWGTGGIGGYTF

D gene: -
V gene: TRBV10-3
J gene: TRBJ2-1
clone size: few
CDR3 DNA: TGTGCCATCAGAATAGGGACCCTATTGGGTAATGAGCAGTTCTTC
CDR3 protein: CAIRIGTLLGNEQFF

D gene: TRBD1
V gene: TRBV10-3
J gene: TRBJ1-1
clone size: -
CDR3 DNA: TGTGCCATCAGTGAGTCGACAGGGGGAAGGACTGAAGCTTTCTTT
CDR3 protein: CAISESTGGRTEAFF

D gene: -
V gene: TRBV4-2
J gene: TRBJ2-1
clone size: -
CDR3 DNA: TGTGCCAGCAGCCAAGGAAGGGGCGGGCCCTACAATGAGCAGTTCTTC
CDR3 protein: CASSQGRGGPYNEQFF

D gene: TRBD2
V gene: TRBV12-3/TRBV12-4
J gene: TRBJ2-3
clone size: -
CDR3 DNA: TGTGCCAGCAGTGTACCGGCCTCCCGGGAGGGGCAGTATTTT
CDR3 protein: CASSVPASREGQYF

D gene: TRBD1
V gene: TRBV19
J gene: TRBJ2-4
clone size: -
CDR3 DNA: TGTGCCAGTAGTACCTCCACAGGGGGGAACATTCAGTACTTC
CDR3 protein: CASSTSTGGNIQYF

D gene: TRBD2
V gene: TRBV20-1
J gene: TRBJ2-7
clone size: -
CDR3 DNA: TGCAGTCTACCCTCCGGGACTAGCGGAGGCGAGCAGTACTTC
CDR3 protein: CSLPSGTSGGEQYF

D gene: TRBD1
V gene: TRBV5-1
J gene: TRBJ2-5
clone size: -
CDR3 DNA: TGCGCCAGCAGCGAGGCAGGGGGCTCAGAGACCCAGTACTTC
CDR3 protein: CASSEAGGSETQYF

D gene: -
V gene: TRBV2
J gene: TRBJ2-5
clone size: -
CDR3 DNA: TGTGCCAGCAGTGGACGCTACCAAGAGACCCAGTACTTC
CDR3 protein: CASSGRYQETQYF

D gene: -
V gene: TRBV27
J gene: TRBJ1-2
clone size: few
CDR3 DNA: TGTGCCAGCAGTCAGGTTTCACATTATGGCTACACCTTC
CDR3 protein: CASSQVSHYGYTF

D gene: TRBD1
V gene: TRBV15
J gene: TRBJ1-6
clone size: few
CDR3 DNA: TGTGCCACCAGCGAGACAGGGGGTCCTTCACCCCTCCACTTT
CDR3 protein: CATSETGGPSPLHF